Listed below are T cell receptor beta chains from one sample, sequenced in a study of shared clonotypes between healthy human individuals. Profiled with immunoSEQ multiplex PCR; TCRdb holds only in-frame clones, not every one. The repertoire holds around 600,000 clones, with about 98% as singletons. The sequenced material came from naive CD8+ T cells sorted from blood. The receptors were gathered from a man aged 25-45 years in good health. CDR3s include the opening cysteine and the closing phenylalanine or tryptophan. The order of the fields is V gene, J gene, CDR3 protein.

>TRBV7-9|TRBJ2-3
CAGGITDTQYF
>TRBV30|TRBJ1-1
CAWSVPSGRIQWITEAFF
>TRBV11-3|TRBJ2-2
CASSLQTNTGELFF
>TRBV15|TRBJ2-1
CATSRDRGGRYNEQFF
>TRBV28|TRBJ2-7
CASSLILAGTWYEQYF
>TRBV6-5|TRBJ1-2
CASKHQGVENGYTF
>TRBV19|TRBJ2-7
CASSLRDRGYEQYF
>TRBV19|TRBJ2-2
CASSITEFTGELFF
>TRBV27|TRBJ2-2
CASSLRWTGELFF
>TRBV7-9|TRBJ1-1
CASSLEGRFMNTEAFF
>TRBV13|TRBJ2-3
CASSLKEVGDTQYF
>TRBV18|TRBJ2-5
CASSPTRDLPEETQYF
>TRBV6-1|TRBJ2-1
CATWGGVTYNEQFF
>TRBV29-1|TRBJ2-2
CSASWGGTGELFF
>TRBV28|TRBJ2-2
CASSGPGKAERNTGELFF
>TRBV14|TRBJ2-1
CASSQAPGTGSYNEQFF
>TRBV2|TRBJ2-7
CASSEGDRTHPSYEQYF
>TRBV5-6|TRBJ2-7
CASSSIQGPLSYEQYF